Shown below are 9 T cell receptor beta chains from a single sample sequenced in a study of T cells in Graves' hyperthyroidism and ophthalmopathy. The CDR3 regions of TCR beta were amplified from RNA transcripts. The TCR CDR3 first-round RT-PCR relied on the HTBI primer set. TCRdb processed the multiplex PCR reads anew with MiXCR; each CDR3 protein has one entry. The sample lists 500,000 to 750,000 distinct CDR3 sequences; approximately 15% were seen once. Sequencing was performed on blood. Receptors originate from a young woman with Graves' ophthalmopathy.

This clonotype appeared a few times. The chain uses TRBV5-1 and TRBJ2-2; D unclear. CDR1 and CDR2 (germline): SGHRS, YFSETQ. V lost 0 bases and J 1 base, leaving 7 bases between the germline ends. The CDR3 is made up of 15 amino acids. The CDR3 DNA reads TGCGCCAGCAGCTTGGCGGCCGGGAACACCGGGGAGCTGTTTTTT. Translation gives CASSLAAGNTGELFF.

This clonotype was seen a handful of times. J is TRBJ2-1 and V is TRBV6-5; no clear D. The CDR3 has 13 amino acids. Germline-derived CDR1 and CDR2 are MNHEY and SVGAGI. Trimming left V 2 bases short and J 4 bases short, with 6 bases between. The CDR3 spells CASSYGEYNEQFF. The DNA for the CDR3 is TGTGCCAGCAGTTACGGAGAGTACAATGAGCAGTTCTTC.

The table lists this clonotype with many counts. The chain combines TRBV2 with TRBJ2-1; perhaps TRBD2 as D (6 bases). Germline V gene data show CDR1 as SNHLY and CDR2 as FYNNEI. V dropped 3 bases and J dropped 3 bases, with 18 bases sitting between them. CDR3 length: 17 residues. The CDR3: CASSDGGWGSDYNEQFF. The CDR3 coding sequence is TGTGCCAGCAGTGACGGGGGATGGGGGAGTGACTACAATGAGCAGTTCTTC.

Ten or more counts support this clonotype. The V and J genes are TRBV12-3 or TRBV12-4 and TRBJ2-2; no clear D gene. V lost 3 bases and J lost 0, with 2 bases in between. CDR3 length equals 13 residues. This chain's CDR3 is CASSLSNTGELFF. The CDR3 nucleotides read TGTGCCAGCAGTTTGTCGAACACCGGGGAGCTGTTTTTT.

This clonotype has a count of ten or more. V is TRBV6-1 and J is TRBJ2-3; maybe TRBD1 (7 bases). V was shortened by 2 bases and J by 0 bases, with 15 bases between the two germline ends. There are 17 residues in the CDR3. Germline CDR1 reads MNHNS; CDR2 reads SASEGT. This CDR3 reads CASSEPLQGTSTDTQYF. Here the CDR3 DNA reads TGTGCCAGCAGTGAACCGTTACAGGGGACTAGCACAGATACGCAGTATTTT.

This clonotype was observed many times. V and J are TRBV7-8 and TRBJ2-1, with 8 bases identical to TRBD1. V trimming: 4 bases; J trimming: 7 bases; junction bases outside the gene matches: 9. Germline-derived CDR1 and CDR2 are SGHVS and FQNEAQ. This CDR3 comprises 15 residues. For the CDR3, the DNA is TGTGCCAGCAGCTCATTGGACAGGGTTTTAAATGAGCAGTTCTTC. Encoded protein: CASSSLDRVLNEQFF.

This clonotype has a count of ten or more. The chain joins TRBV7-2 to TRBJ2-4; 11 bases line up with TRBD2. The V segment lost 5 bases and the J segment 0 bases; nucleotides outside the gene matches: 12. Looked up from germline, CDR1 is SGHTA and CDR2 is FQGNSA. This CDR3 comprises 19 residues. CDR3 protein: CASSPDGLAGSLAKNIQYF. The CDR3 coding sequence is TGTGCCAGCAGCCCTGACGGACTAGCGGGCTCGCTAGCCAAAAACATTCAGTACTTC.

This clonotype was seen ten or more times. The DNA for the CDR3 is TGTGCCAGCAGTGCTTCGTTCTGGGGAGCTAGAGAGCAGTACTTC. Amino acid sequence: CASSASFWGAREQYF. This chain links TRBV6-1 with TRBJ2-7, with a tentative D call TRBD2 (5 bases). The CDR3 has 15 residues. The V and J ends lost 4 bases and 7 bases respectively, with 20 bases between them. Looked up from germline, CDR1 is MNHNS and CDR2 is SASEGT.

This clonotype was counted ten times or more. The genes are TRBV19 and TRBJ2-7; D possibly uses TRBD1 or TRBD2 (6 bases each). V shed 5 bases and J shed 3 bases, with 17 bases lying between them. This CDR3 is built from 15 residues. Germline CDR1 is LNHDA and CDR2 is SQIVND (reference sequence). The DNA of the CDR3 is TGTGCCAGTAGTGTGAACAGGGACTCCCGCTACGAGCAGTACTTC. It is translated as CASSVNRDSRYEQYF.